A selection of T cell receptor beta chains follows, all from one sample in a study of CD8+CD57+ T cells in acquired aplastic anemia. TCRdb reprocessed the reads with MiXCR, giving one entry per CDR3 protein. The sample contains 150,000 to 200,000 distinct CDR3 sequences, around 45% of which appear only once. The sample consisted of sorted CD4+, CD8+, or CD8+CD57+ T cells (not recorded which) from PBMCs. The receptor set was obtained from a human donor in good health. The CDR3 runs from the conserved cysteine through the conserved F or W. A D gene is named only where the DNA matches it firmly. Only some rows state a clone size, as once, few, many or a class for expanded clones.

D	size	length	V	J	CDR3	DNA
.	many	15	TRBV5-1	TRBJ1-1	CASSLDDGGNTEAFF	TGCGCCAGCAGCTTGGATGACGGGGGAAACACTGAAGCTTTCTTT
.	many	13	TRBV7-9	TRBJ2-7	CASSLEGRYEQYF	TGTGCCAGCAGCTTAGAAGGCCGCTACGAGCAGTACTTC
.	many	14	TRBV29-1	TRBJ2-5	CSVDPQASGETQYF	TGCAGCGTTGACCCGCAGGCTTCTGGAGAGACCCAGTACTTC
TRBD1	many	15	TRBV20-1	TRBJ1-6	CSARPIRGDHSPLHF	TGCAGTGCTAGACCGATCAGGGGGGATCATTCACCCCTCCACTTT
.	few	13	TRBV2	TRBJ2-5	CAISVNSEQTQYF	TGTGCCATCAGTGTAAATAGCGAGCAGACCCAGTACTTC
TRBD2	.	16	TRBV5-6	TRBJ2-2	CASSPLGLAGAGELFF	TGTGCCAGCAGCCCGCTTGGGCTAGCGGGAGCCGGGGAGCTGTTTTTT
.	.	14	TRBV25-1	TRBJ2-1	CASSARTLGNEQFF	TGTGCCAGCAGTGCTAGAACCCTAGGCAATGAGCAGTTCTTC
.	.	13	TRBV2	TRBJ1-3	CASQQGTGDTIYF	TGTGCCAGCCAACAGGGAACTGGAGACACCATATATTTT
.	many	12	TRBV7-3	TRBJ2-5	CASSSTGETQYF	TGTGCCAGCAGCTCTACTGGTGAGACCCAGTACTTC
TRBD1	many	15	TRBV7-9	TRBJ1-4	CASSLGGTGPGKLFF	TGTGCCAGCAGCTTAGGAGGGACAGGGCCAGGAAAACTGTTTTTT
TRBD1	many	14	TRBV6-1	TRBJ1-6	CASIRQGAASPLHF	TGTGCCAGCATCAGACAGGGGGCGGCTTCACCCCTCCACTTT
.	.	11	TRBV5-8	TRBJ2-1	CASRAPGEQFF	TGTGCCAGCAGAGCTCCAGGTGAGCAGTTCTTC
.	many	13	TRBV19	TRBJ1-6	CASGHRGNSPLHF	TGTGCCAGCGGACATCGAGGAAATTCACCCCTCCACTTT
.	many	14	TRBV12-3/TRBV12-4	TRBJ2-2	CASSFHANTGELFF	TGTGCCAGCAGTTTCCATGCGAACACCGGGGAGCTGTTTTTT
.	.	14	TRBV24-1	TRBJ2-7	CASSLVGQTYEQYF	TGCGCCAGCAGCTTGGTCGGACAGACCTACGAGCAGTACTTC
.	.	12	TRBV10-3	TRBJ2-1	CAISEGAREQFF	TGTGCCATCAGTGAGGGGGCCCGGGAGCAGTTCTTC
.	.	13	TRBV29-1	TRBJ1-1	CSVEIPRYTEAFF	TGCAGCGTTGAAATCCCGCGGTACACTGAAGCTTTCTTT
.	few	12	TRBV27	TRBJ2-1	CASRRKYNEQFF	TGTGCCAGCAGAAGAAAGTACAATGAGCAGTTCTTC
.	.	11	TRBV19	TRBJ1-1	CASSKGTEAFF	TGTGCCAGTAGTAAGGGGACTGAAGCTTTCTTT
TRBD1	few	14	TRBV24-1	TRBJ2-5	CATSDPDRDQTQYF	TGTGCCACCAGTGATCCGGACAGGGATCAGACCCAGTACTTC
.	.	14	TRBV10-3	TRBJ2-3	CAGTSRSSTDTQYF	TGTGCCGGTACTAGCCGGTCTAGCACAGATACGCAGTATTTT
TRBD1	.	16	TRBV12-3/TRBV12-4	TRBJ1-4	CASSSFWGQINEKLFF	TGTGCCAGCAGCTCTTTTTGGGGACAGATCAATGAAAAACTGTTTTTT
.	once	14	TRBV12-3/TRBV12-4	TRBJ2-3	CASTPSGFRDTQYF	TGTGCCAGCACCCCCTCAGGCTTCCGAGATACGCAGTATTTT
.	.	13	TRBV29-1	TRBJ2-3	CSVEGESTDTQYF	TGCAGCGTTGAAGGAGAGAGCACAGATACGCAGTATTTT
.	many	13	TRBV5-1	TRBJ2-7	CASSLDQISEQYF	TGCGCCAGCAGCTTGGATCAGATATCCGAGCAGTACTTC
TRBD2	.	16	TRBV29-1	TRBJ2-1	CSVEESGLGPYNEQFF	TGCAGCGTTGAAGAGTCGGGACTAGGGCCCTACAATGAGCAGTTCTTC
TRBD2	.	12	TRBV30	TRBJ2-3	CAWGPGRATQDF	TGTGCCTGGGGGCCTGGGAGGGCAACCCAGGATTTT
.	once	16	TRBV7-3	TRBJ2-1	CASSPGGLSSYNEQFF	TGTGCCAGCAGCCCAGGGGGGCTGAGCTCCTACAATGAGCAGTTCTTC
.	.	11	TRBV9	TRBJ1-1	CASRIYPEAFF	TGTGCCAGCAGAATTTATCCTGAAGCTTTCTTT
.	.	15	TRBV19	TRBJ1-4	CASSRQGTTNEKLFF	TGTGCCAGTAGTCGGCAGGGGACGACTAATGAAAAACTGTTTTTT
.	many	14	TRBV6-2/TRBV6-3	TRBJ2-7	CASNFQGRQYEQYF	TGTGCCAGCAATTTTCAGGGGCGCCAATACGAGCAGTACTTC
.	many	14	TRBV6-5	TRBJ2-7	CASSYLGGTYEQYF	TGTGCCAGCAGTTACCTCGGGGGTACCTACGAGCAGTACTTC
TRBD1	.	15	TRBV7-6	TRBJ1-6	CASSWGQLGGIPLHF	TGTGCCAGCAGCTGGGGACAGTTGGGCGGAATACCCCTCCACTTT
.	.	14	TRBV19	TRBJ1-5	CASTPRWAVEPQHF	TGTGCCAGTACTCCAAGGTGGGCAGTGGAACCCCAGCATTTT
TRBD1	.	14	TRBV7-2	TRBJ1-2	CASSRTGNNYGYTF	TGTGCCAGCAGCCGGACAGGGAATAACTATGGCTACACCTTC
.	.	13	TRBV19	TRBJ1-2	CASSIDQIYGYTF	TGTGCCAGTAGTATTGACCAGATTTATGGCTACACCTTC
.	.	13	TRBV5-5	TRBJ1-1	CASSPGVETEAFF	TGTGCCAGCAGCCCAGGGGTCGAGACTGAAGCTTTCTTT
.	.	15	TRBV10-1	TRBJ1-4	CASSEPMVGYEKLFF	TGCGCCAGCAGTGAGCCTATGGTAGGGTATGAAAAACTGTTTTTT
TRBD1	many	12	TRBV27	TRBJ2-3	CASSWTGDTQYF	TGTGCCAGCAGCTGGACAGGAGATACGCAGTATTTT
.	many	13	TRBV7-2	TRBJ1-3	CASSRLSGNTIYF	TGTGCCAGCAGCAGACTTTCGGGAAACACCATATATTTT
.	many	15	TRBV19	TRBJ1-4	CASSGRGQGAEKLFF	TGTGCCAGTAGTGGCCGAGGGCAGGGCGCTGAAAAACTGTTTTTT
TRBD1	many	18	TRBV12-3/TRBV12-4	TRBJ1-6	CASSLLQGASSYNSPLHF	TGTGCCAGCAGTTTGCTACAGGGGGCCAGCTCCTATAATTCACCCCTCCACTTT
.	.	13	TRBV19	TRBJ2-7	CASRGSRTYEQYF	TGTGCCAGTAGAGGTTCCCGGACCTACGAGCAGTACTTC
.	.	13	TRBV19	TRBJ1-1	CASSVRDGGEAFF	TGTGCCAGTAGTGTAAGGGATGGGGGTGAAGCTTTCTTT
.	.	13	TRBV29-1	TRBJ1-1	CSVDILRGGEAFF	TGCAGCGTTGATATACTCAGGGGCGGTGAAGCTTTCTTT
.	.	15	TRBV2	TRBJ2-7	CASSEVGRLSYEQYF	TGTGCCAGCAGTGAAGTGGGCCGACTCTCCTACGAGCAGTACTTC
.	few	13	TRBV15	TRBJ1-6	CATSRGRNSPLHF	TGTGCCACCAGCAGGGGGAGAAATTCACCCCTCCACTTT
TRBD2	once	17	TRBV20-1	TRBJ2-1	CSARVLAGGPSYNEQFF	TGCAGTGCTAGAGTTCTAGCGGGAGGGCCCTCCTACAATGAGCAGTTCTTC
.	many	13	TRBV20-1	TRBJ1-2	CSAIVQGGYGYTF	TGCAGTGCCATCGTCCAGGGTGGCTATGGCTACACCTTC
.	.	15	TRBV11-1	TRBJ2-1	CASSSTTKSYNEQFF	TGTGCCAGCAGCTCAACTACTAAATCCTACAATGAGCAGTTCTTC
TRBD2	.	13	TRBV7-6	TRBJ2-7	CASSFGLAYEQYF	TGTGCCAGCAGTTTCGGACTAGCCTACGAGCAGTACTTC
.	.	12	TRBV7-9	TRBJ2-5	CASSPHPETQYF	TGTGCCAGCAGCCCCCACCCGGAGACCCAGTACTTC
TRBD1	.	18	TRBV3-1	TRBJ1-2	CASSREPGQGFQNYGYTF	TGTGCCAGCAGCCGAGAACCGGGACAGGGGTTCCAGAACTATGGCTACACCTTC
.	many	15	TRBV2	TRBJ1-1	CASRNAGAQNTEAFF	TGTGCCAGCAGGAATGCCGGGGCTCAGAACACTGAAGCTTTCTTT
.	.	15	TRBV5-1	TRBJ1-1	CASSSSRGQNTEAFF	TGCGCCAGCAGCTCAAGTAGGGGACAGAACACTGAAGCTTTCTTT